The 9 T cell receptor beta chains below were found in one sample sequenced in a study of shared clonotypes between healthy human individuals. The assay was immunoSEQ multiplex PCR, and TCRdb's table has in-frame clones only and misses some. The table shows about 510,000 clones, with 75% to 85% occurring only once. The sequenced sample consisted of PBMCs. The receptor source for this set is a middle-aged woman in good health. Some clones in this sample may be carry-over from other donors' samples.

This clone was seen a handful of times. This chain connects TRBV7-6 to TRBJ2-2, with TRBD1 matching 9 bases. CDR3 length: 16 residues. Germline CDR1 reads SGHVS; CDR2 reads FNYEAQ. The V gene end was trimmed by 5 bases and the J gene end by 0 bases; junction bases not matched to a gene: 4. Here the CDR3 reads CASSDRTGANTGELFF. CDR3 nucleotide sequence: TGTGCCAGCAGCGACCGGACAGGGGCGAACACCGGGGAGCTGTTTTTT. Full variable domain (outside the CDR3, taken from reference TRBV7-6 and TRBJ2-2): GAGVSQSPRYKVTKRGQDVALRCDPISGHVSLYWYRQALGQGPEFLTYFNYEAQQDKSGLPNDRFSAERPEGSISTLTIQRTEQRDSAMYRCASSDRTGANTGELFFGEGSRLTVL.

The table lists this clone with a few counts. The CDR3 loop is CASTRGGQFNSPLHF. The CDR3 nucleotides read TGTGCCAGCACCCGAGGGGGACAGTTCAATTCACCCCTCCACTTT. The chain employs TRBV7-2 and TRBJ1-6; TRBD1 matches at 7 bases. Germline CDR1 reads SGHTA; CDR2 reads FQGNSA. The CDR3 runs to 15 residues. The V gene end was trimmed by 7 bases and the J gene end by 7 bases; junction bases not matched to a gene: 10.

This clone occurred once. The chain is built from TRBV18 and TRBJ2-2, with 8 bases that match TRBD2. J gave up 4 bases and V 3 bases, and 7 bases lay outside the gene matches. The germline CDR1 and CDR2 sequences are KGHSH and LQKENI. The CDR3 consists of 16 residues. The CDR3 region is CASSPRVAGPTGELFF. The CDR3 nucleotides read TGTGCCAGCTCACCCCGGGTAGCGGGGCCCACCGGGGAGCTGTTTTTT.

The V and J genes are TRBV9 and TRBJ2-1; maybe TRBD1 (6 bases). The CDR3 is made up of 13 amino acids. CDR1 and CDR2 (germline): SGDLS, YYNGEE. V gave up 8 bases and J gave up 5 bases, with 14 bases separating them. CDR3: CARGGFGDNEQFF. The CDR3 coding sequence is TGTGCCAGAGGGGGTTTTGGGGACAATGAGCAGTTCTTC.

CDR3 in DNA: TGTGCCAGCAGCTCACAGGGGTACCACACAGATACGCAGTATTTT. Translating it yields CASSSQGYHTDTQYF. The chain couples TRBV11-2 to TRBJ2-3; 7 nucleotides match TRBD1. The CDR3 contains 15 residues. J lost 2 bases, V lost 4 bases, and 6 bases had no gene match. Looked up from germline, CDR1 is SGHAT and CDR2 is FQNNGV.

This clone was seen only a few times. V gene TRBV19 combines with J gene TRBJ1-5, with 7 bases lining up with TRBD1. The germline CDR1 and CDR2 sequences are LNHDA and SQIVND (reference sequence). CDR3 length equals 16 residues. V shed 4 bases, J shed 5 bases, and the junction held 11 bases outside the gene matches. The CDR3 sequence: CASSTGRDRVDQPQHF. As DNA, the CDR3 is TGTGCCAGTAGTACTGGCCGAGACAGGGTCGATCAGCCCCAGCATTTT.

This clone appeared once. The chain is built from TRBV28 and TRBJ2-2; 8 bases are a match to TRBD2. V shed 6 bases and J 6 bases; nucleotides not matched to a gene: 6. The CDR3 totals 14 residues. The germline CDR1 and CDR2 sequences are MDHEN and SYDVKM. The CDR3: CASSLGGLAGELFF. The CDR3 bases are TGTGCCAGCAGCTTGGGGGGACTAGCCGGGGAGCTGTTTTTT. Supplemented by reference TRBV28 and TRBJ2-2, the full variable domain reads DVKVTQSSRYLVKRTGEKVFLECVQDMDHENMFWYRQDPGLGLRLIYFSYDVKMKEKGDIPEGYSVSREKKERFSLILESASTNQTSMYLCASSLGGLAGELFFGEGSRLTVL.

The rearrangement joins TRBV10-3 to TRBJ2-7, with 7 bases matching TRBD1. CDR1 is ENHRY and CDR2 is SYGVKD in the germline V gene. This CDR3 spans 17 amino acids. V shed 2 bases and J 6 bases; nucleotides not matched to a gene: 16. For the CDR3, the DNA is TGTGCCATCAGTGAGCAGCAGCCTGGACAGGTGAAGGGCGAGCAGTACTTC. Translation: CAISEQQPGQVKGEQYF.

The gene calls are TRBV19 and TRBJ2-5; 12 bases are shared with TRBD1. The J segment lost 7 bases and the V segment lost 5 bases, leaving 11 bases of the junction unmatched. The germline CDR1 and CDR2 sequences are LNHDA and SQIVND (reference sequence). The CDR3 sequence is 16 residues long. The CDR3 sequence: CASSPSGTGGFGTQYF. In DNA, the CDR3 is TGTGCCAGTAGTCCCTCCGGGACAGGGGGCTTCGGGACCCAGTACTTC.